The 14 T cell receptor beta chains below all came from one sample that was sequenced in a study of blood T cell repertoires in COVID-19. The data were produced by immunoSEQ multiplex PCR, yet TCRdb's version contains in-frame clones alone and is incomplete. The data contain some 170,000 clones, roughly 82% of them seen just once; the ten biggest clones take up 8.4%. The sample was peripheral blood. All receptors derive from a woman in her 70s with acute or convalescent COVID-19.

A single count supports this clone. The rearrangement links TRBV6-2 or TRBV6-3 to TRBJ2-7, with a tentative D call TRBD2 (6 bases). The V end was cut by 2 bases, the J end by 2 bases, with 13 bases between. Germline V lookup: CDR1 MNHEY, CDR2 SVGEGT. The CDR3 runs 15 residues. The CDR3 protein is CASSYGGTIPYEQYF. The CDR3 nucleotides read TGTGCCAGCAGTTACGGGGGGACCATCCCCTACGAGCAGTACTTC.

This clone was picked up one time. The rearrangement uses TRBV5-1 and TRBJ2-1, with D possibly TRBD2 on 8 matching bases. The germline V and J ends were trimmed by 2 bases and 5 bases, with 23 bases remaining between them. CDR1 and CDR2 from the germline V gene are SGHRS and YFSETQ. The CDR3 consists of 18 residues. CDR3 residues: CASSLTGRGLRYDNEQFF. The CDR3 DNA follows: TGCGCCAGCAGCTTAACCGGGAGGGGGCTAAGGTACGACAATGAGCAGTTCTTC.

This clone came up once. V gene TRBV9 combines with J gene TRBJ2-3, with 12 bases that match TRBD2. The J segment lost 1 base and the V segment lost 3 bases, leaving 15 bases of the junction unmatched. Germline V lookup: CDR1 SGDLS, CDR2 YYNGEE. CDR3 length: 20 amino acids. The CDR3 region has the DNA TGTGCCAGCAGCGACAGTAGAGGGCTAGCGGGGGGGCCACGCACAGATACGCAGTATTTT. Translated, it gives CASSDSRGLAGGPRTDTQYF.

The chain carries TRBV10-2 and TRBJ2-7; maybe TRBD2 (6 bases). The V gene lost 7 bases and the J gene lost 4 bases, with 14 bases spanning the gap. This CDR3 comprises 13 residues. CDR1 is WSHSY, CDR2 SAAADI, per germline. CDR3 protein: CASKNGGIYEQYF. CDR3 nucleotides: TGCGCCAGCAAAAACGGGGGAATATACGAGCAGTACTTC.

This clone was found a few times. The chain employs TRBV7-9 and TRBJ2-6, with D hard to call. From germline, CDR1 is SEHNR and CDR2 FQNEAQ (reference sequence). The CDR3 is made up of 15 amino acids. V dropped 0 bases and J dropped 2 bases, with 5 bases sitting between them. CDR3 coding DNA: TGTGCCAGCAGCTTAGCTGGAGCTGGGGCCAACGTCCTGACTTTC. Protein product: CASSLAGAGANVLTF.

The gene calls are TRBV9 and TRBJ1-6; a possible D gene is TRBD1 (5 bases). Germline CDR1 is SGDLS and CDR2 is YYNGEE. Deletions cut 0 bases from V and 5 bases from J, with 9 bases between. This CDR3 region has 15 residues. The CDR3: CASSVGRADNSPLHF. Written as DNA, the CDR3 is TGTGCCAGCAGCGTAGGCAGGGCAGATAATTCACCCCTCCACTTT.

The gene calls are TRBV10-1 and TRBJ2-7; D is possibly TRBD2 (6 bases). The V and J ends lost 2 bases and 6 bases respectively, with 8 bases between them. The CDR3 has 12 residues. Per the germline V gene, CDR1 is WNHNN and CDR2 is SYGVQD (reference sequence). The CDR3 DNA is TGCGCCAGCAGTGAGGGGACTCCCGAGCAGTACTTC. This codes for CASSEGTPEQYF.

The rearrangement joins TRBV24-1 to TRBJ2-1; tentatively, D is TRBD2 (5 bases). CDR3 length: 21 residues. Deletions cut 4 bases from V and 0 bases from J, with 27 bases between. The germline CDR1 and CDR2 sequences are KGHDR and SFDVKD. The CDR3 region is CATSESPRPSSFESSYNEQFF. CDR3 nucleotide sequence: TGTGCCACCAGTGAATCCCCCCGCCCATCTAGCTTTGAGAGCTCCTACAATGAGCAGTTCTTC.

The rearrangement uses TRBV7-2 and TRBJ2-7, with 9 nucleotides matching TRBD2. The germline V gene has CDR1 SGHTA and CDR2 FQGNSA. This CDR3 contains 14 residues. The trim removed 5 bases at V and 3 bases at J, leaving 5 bases unmatched. In DNA form, the CDR3 reads TGTGCCAGCAGCAAGACTAGCGGCCTCTACGAGCAGTACTTC. Its translation is CASSKTSGLYEQYF.

The gene calls are TRBV19 and TRBJ1-6, with 12 bases lining up with TRBD1. The CDR3 consists of 15 residues. V shed 3 bases and J 8 bases; nucleotides not matched to a gene: 2. Germline CDR1 and CDR2: LNHDA and SQIVND (reference sequence). Here the CDR3 reads CASSMGQGAYSPLHF. The CDR3 DNA is TGTGCCAGTAGTATGGGACAGGGGGCTTATTCACCCCTCCACTTT.

The chain links TRBV5-6 to TRBJ1-2; no reliable D call. The CDR3 covers 13 residues. The germline gives CDR1 SGHDT, CDR2 YYEEEE. Between the trimmed V and J ends, which lost 3 bases and 5 bases, there was a span of 11 bases. CDR3 loop: CASSSSGMYGYTF. CDR3 bases: TGTGCCAGCAGCTCCTCAGGCATGTATGGCTACACCTTC.

This clone was counted between two and nine times. The chain links TRBV6-1 to TRBJ1-2; D gene uncertain. CDR1 MNHNS and CDR2 SASEGT come from the germline V gene. This CDR3 has 14 residues. V was pared by 1 base and J by 4 bases, with 10 bases between. In DNA form, the CDR3 reads TGTGCCAGCAGTGAAGACAGCTTCCCCTATGGCTACACCTTC. It is translated as CASSEDSFPYGYTF.

This clone was counted between two and nine times. The chain uses TRBV2 and TRBJ2-7, with 10 bases matching TRBD2. Germline CDR1 and CDR2: SNHLY and FYNNEI. The J segment lost 4 bases and the V segment lost 3 bases, leaving 6 bases of the junction unmatched. CDR3 length: 15 residues. DNA for the CDR3: TGTGCCAGCAGTGAGGCTAGCGGGGGAAATTACGAGCAGTACTTC. Its protein is CASSEASGGNYEQYF.

This clone was detected only once. The chain employs TRBV20-1 and TRBJ2-2, with 7 nucleotides matching TRBD2. The CDR3 is 15 amino acids. Germline V gene lookup returns CDR1 DFQATT and CDR2 SNEGSKA (reference sequence). V was pared by 3 bases and J by 6 bases, with 10 bases of the junction left unmatched. Here the CDR3 DNA reads TGCAGTGCTAGTAGTGGGAGGGCCGCCCCCGGGGAGCTGTTTTTT. This codes for CSASSGRAAPGELFF.